This T cell receptor beta chain comes out of a study of blood T cell repertoires in COVID-19. The overall study: Whether acute or convalescent, the COVID-19 samples came from the United States, Italy and Spain.

Per the original methods: Reference gene primer amplification yielded estimated nucleated cell counts. Libraries were prepared by immunoSEQ multiplex PCR; TCRdb keeps only in-frame clonotypes and omits some of them. That table furnishes V, J and clone size, whereas the DNA furnished D and trimming. The sample comprises roughly 150,000 clones, roughly four fifths of which are singletons, and 11% rests with the top ten. The CDR3 runs to 12 residues. The V end was cut by 5 bases, the J end by 7 bases, with 12 bases between. Looked up from germline, CDR1 is KGHSH and CDR2 is LQKENI. V gene TRBV18 combines with J gene TRBJ2-7, with a tentative D call TRBD1 (7 bases). The sequence came from a man between 60 and 75 years old with active or convalescent COVID-19. Sequenced: peripheral blood. The DNA of the CDR3 is TGTGCCAGCTCATCCAGGGGGACTGAGCAGTACTTC. This translates into CASSSRGTEQYF.